Below are 14 T cell receptor beta chains sequenced from a single sample in a study of T cells in women clearing cervical HPV infection. The repertoire was sequenced with immunoSEQ multiplex PCR; TCRdb's copy has only in-frame clones and lacks some. This table lists roughly 22,000 clones. What was sequenced was blood buffy coat. These receptors originate from a woman aged 18 to 75 with a cervical HPV16 infection that either progressed to CIN3+ or cleared (not recorded which).

The part of the CDR3 DNA that was read is TGTGCCTGGTCCCGGACTAGTCGAAGCACAGATACC. Protein: CAWSRTSRSTDT. The whole CDR3 sequence is CAWSRTSRSTDTYTF. This chain links TRBV30 with TRBJ1-2; D unclear. The CDR3 goes on 3 residues after the read ends, and that part is filled in from the germline J gene. Germline V gene sequence: CDR1 GTSNPN, CDR2 SVGIG (reference sequence). The CDR3 has 15 residues. Full variable domain (outside the CDR3, taken from reference TRBV30 and TRBJ1-2): SQTIHQWPATLVQPVGSPLSLECTVEGTSNPNLYWYRQAAGRGLQLLFYSVGIGQISSEVPQNLSASRPQDRQFILSSKKLLLSDSGFYLCAWSRTSRSTDTYTFGSGTRLTVV.

Comment on this clone: From the germline J gene comes the end of the CDR3, since the read stops 3 residues before it. The chain uses TRBV7-2 and TRBJ1-1; D is ambiguous. The V end lost 2 bases, the J end lost 1 base, and 5 bases lay between the germline ends. Germline V gene data show CDR1 as SGHTA and CDR2 as FQGNSA. The CDR3 covers 13 residues. Incomplete CDR3 DNA: TGTGCCAGCAGCTTAAGCGCGAACACTGAA. Translation: CASSLSANTE. The whole CDR3 sequence reads CASSLSANTEAFF.

A remark on this clone: The DNA ends 3 residues before the CDR3 does, and the rest of the CDR3 is filled in from the germline J gene. The rearrangement joins TRBV12-3 or TRBV12-4 to TRBJ2-2; 8 nucleotides match TRBD1. This CDR3 region has 14 residues. Here the CDR3 reads CASNDRGYNSPLFF. The CDR3 DNA, read in part, is TGTGCCAGCAATGACAGGGGCTATAATTCACCG.

To note about this clone: Coverage ceases 3 residues before the CDR3 finishes, and the germline J gene fills in the end. This sequence joins TRBV19 and TRBJ1-2; a weak D match, TRBD1 (5 bases). Trimming removed 3 bases from V and 4 bases from J, with 9 bases in between. CDR1 LNHDA and CDR2 SQIVND come from the germline V gene (reference sequence). The CDR3 is made up of 13 amino acids. CDR3 region: CASSMGGFYGYTF. CDR3 DNA, as far as it was read: TGTGCCAGTAGTATGGGGGGTTTCTATGGC.

Concerning this clone itself: The read gets to within 3 residues of the CDR3 end, and the germline J gene fills in the rest. The chain combines TRBV7-6 with TRBJ2-3; unclear D gene. CDR1 is SGHVS and CDR2 is FNYEAQ in the germline V gene. There are 14 residues in the CDR3. The CDR3 protein is CASSLKAYGQPQYF. The sequenced CDR3 bases are TGTGCCAGCAGCTTAAAAGCGTATGGTCAGCCG.

About this clone itself: The read ends 3 residues early relative to the CDR3; the germline J gene fills the gap. V is TRBV20-1 and J is TRBJ1-2; no definite D call. Germline loops: CDR1 DFQATT, CDR2 SNEGSKA (reference sequence). The CDR3 runs to 14 residues. V was trimmed by 6 bases and J by 2 bases, leaving 16 bases between them. The CDR3 DNA, read in part, is TGCAGTGCCATAGAGAGGGCAGGAAACTATGGC. Its translation is CSAIERAGNYG. The CDR3 as a whole reads CSAIERAGNYGYTF.

A note on this clone: The read ends 3 residues shy of where the CDR3 ends; the end is completed using the germline J gene. This rearrangement joins TRBV20-1 to TRBJ1-1, with D maybe TRBD1 (6 bases). The germline gives CDR1 DFQATT, CDR2 SNEGSKA (reference sequence). This CDR3 has 15 amino acids. With 0 bases removed from V and 1 base from J, the gap between germline ends came to 12 bases. The CDR3 is CSAREWGGANTEAFF. The part of the CDR3 DNA that was read is TGCAGTGCTAGAGAATGGGGGGGGGCGAACACTGAA.

Comments on this clone: The read comes to an end 3 residues before the CDR3 does, leaving the germline J gene to fill in the end. The chain recombines TRBV7-3 with TRBJ2-1, with D perhaps TRBD2 (6 bases). This CDR3 has 16 amino acids. Per the germline V gene, CDR1 is SGHTA and CDR2 is FQGTGA. V gave up 3 bases and J gave up 6 bases, with 18 bases separating them. The CDR3 sequence is CASSFPGLRTINEQFF. The covered CDR3 bases are TGTGCCAGCAGCTTCCCGGGACTCAGAACCATCAATGAG.

As to this clone: With the read ending 3 residues before the CDR3 end, the germline J gene is used to fill in that end. The chain carries TRBV5-1 and TRBJ2-2, with D possibly TRBD2 on 6 matching bases. The CDR3 contains 15 residues. The germline V gene has CDR1 SGHRS and CDR2 YFSETQ. The CDR3 sequence: CASRTVSGGNEKLFF. Partial CDR3 DNA: TGCGCCAGCAGGACAGTAAGTGGAGGGAATGAAAAG.

Notes on this clone: The DNA ends 3 residues before the CDR3 does, and the rest of the CDR3 is filled in from the germline J gene. The chain carries TRBV27 and TRBJ2-2; possible D gene TRBD1, 5 bases. Per germline, CDR1 MNHEY and CDR2 SMNVEV (reference sequence). Deletions cut 7 bases from V and 2 bases from J, with 11 bases between. The CDR3 contains 14 residues. CDR3 DNA (partial): TGTGCCAGCACCGCCGACAGAAACACCGGGGAG. Translating it yields CASTADRNTGE. The whole CDR3 sequence is CASTADRNTGELFF.

In terms of frequency, this clone is medium-sized. The CDR3 end is not reached by the read, which stops 3 residues before it; the germline J gene fills it in. The rearrangement joins TRBV7-2 to TRBJ2-3; tentatively, D is TRBD2 (5 bases). CDR3 length: 17 residues. The germline V gene encodes CDR1 SGHTA and CDR2 FQGNSA. The V gene lost 0 bases and the J gene lost 1 base, with 14 bases spanning the gap. The CDR3 is CASSLAPADPGTDTQYF. The sequenced part of the CDR3 DNA is TGTGCCAGCAGCTTAGCCCCAGCGGATCCAGGCACAGATACG.

In regard to this clone: The read ends 3 residues early relative to the CDR3; the germline J gene fills the gap. The chain recombines TRBV7-9 with TRBJ2-2; the match to TRBD1 covers 8 bases. The CDR3 is 15 amino acids. Germline CDR1 is SEHNR and CDR2 is FQNEAQ (reference sequence). The CDR3 here is CASSRPQGVGEKLFF. CDR3 DNA (partial): TGTGCCAGCAGCCGCCCACAGGGGGTGGGTGAAAAG.

Comment on this clone: The read finishes 3 residues shy of the CDR3 end, and the germline J gene is used to complete it. This chain links TRBV20-1 with TRBJ2-3, with 10 bases lining up with TRBD2. J gave up 0 bases and V 3 bases, and 9 bases lay outside the gene matches. Germline CDR1 and CDR2: DFQATT and SNEGSKA (reference sequence). The CDR3 totals 17 residues. Partial CDR3 DNA: TGCAGTGCTAGGAAGCCGCTAGCGGGAGTTAGCACAGATACG. This codes for CSARKPLAGVSTDT. The whole CDR3 protein reads CSARKPLAGVSTDTQYF.

To note about this clone: The read halts 3 residues ahead of the CDR3 end, with the missing end drawn from the germline J gene. V is TRBV19 and J is TRBJ2-2; no clear D. The V and J ends lost 3 bases and 1 base respectively, with 12 bases between them. The CDR3 sequence is 16 residues long. Germline V gene data show CDR1 as LNHDA and CDR2 as SQIVND (reference sequence). CDR3: CASSMMQTLNTGELFF. Partial CDR3 DNA: TGTGCCAGTAGTATGATGCAGACACTGAACACCGGGGAG. Filled out from reference TRBV19 and TRBJ2-2, the complete variable domain reads DGGITQSPKYLFRKEGQNVTLSCEQNLNHDAMYWYRQDPGQGLRLIYYSQIVNDFQKGDIAEGYSVSREKKESFPLTVTSAQKNPTAFYLCASSMMQTLNTGELFFGEGSRLTVL.